This T cell receptor (beta chain) derives from a study of T cells after posttransplantation cyclophosphamide. Study-wide findings and caveats: Skin or GI-infiltrating T cells shared few TRB sequences with blood. Later blood repertoires were often dominated by clones from the donor CD8+ memory compartment. TRB clonality was highly associated with recipient CMV seropositivity and reactivation.

With 7 bases removed from V and 1 base from J, the gap between germline ends came to 10 bases. This CDR3 spans 13 amino acids. Germline V lookup: CDR1 SGHVS, CDR2 FNYEAQ. The sample holds a few counts of this clone. Its antigen is unknown. Profiling relied on immunoSEQ multiplex PCR, and the TCRdb table lists in-frame clones only, not all of them. This sample carries tens of thousands of clones, about 86% of them seen once, and the ten largest clones take around 2.8%. This clonotype was sampled from a man aged 25-45 years with a blood cancer, CMV-positive, and with a related stem cell donor. This chain connects TRBV7-6 to TRBJ1-1; possible D gene TRBD1, 6 bases. The sample comprised PBMCs. CDR3 DNA: TGTGCCAGCAAAAGGGACACGAACACTGAAGCTTTCTTT. Its protein product is CASKRDTNTEAFF.